The clone carrying this TCR beta chain was picked up a small number of times. What it recognizes is unknown. The data were obtained in a study of T-cell memory formation after mild COVID-19. Study background: TCR clustering was largely donor specific. Broader study findings: The SARS-CoV-2 specificity of second-wave clones reaching peak at day 37 remained unverified. That cross-reactive memory joined was suggested by some responding clones appearing in pre-infection memory.

The CDR3 extends over 16 amino acids. V shed 2 bases and J 0 bases; nucleotides not matched to a gene: 6. Germline V gene sequence: CDR1 SNHLY, CDR2 FYNNEI. TCRdb called the 5' RACE reads again in MiXCR, with one record for every CDR3 protein. The sample records roughly 100,000 distinct CDR3 sequences, 15% to 20% being singletons. The TCR originated in an adult woman who had mild COVID-19 (a few samples of this study predate the infection). Cell type and time point are not known. This sequence joins TRBV2 and TRBJ1-1; the match to TRBD1 covers 7 bases. The sample consisted of PBMCs or a T cell subset sorted from them (not recorded which). The CDR3 reads CASSETWQGVNTEAFF. CDR3 coding DNA: TGTGCCAGCAGTGAAACATGGCAGGGGGTGAACACTGAAGCTTTCTTT. Filled out from reference TRBV2 and TRBJ1-1, the complete variable domain reads EPEVTQTPSHQVTQMGQEVILRCVPISNHLYFYWYRQILGQKVEFLVSFYNNEISEKSEIFDDQFSVERPDGSNFTLKIRSTKLEDSAMYFCASSETWQGVNTEAFFGQGTRLTVV.